A selection of T cell receptor beta chains follows, all from one sample in a study of cytomegalovirus exposure and HLA in healthy donors. Profiling relied on immunoSEQ multiplex PCR, and the TCRdb table lists in-frame clones only, not all of them. The profile shows under 200,000 clones, over 70% of them singletons. Sequencing was performed on PBMCs. The origin of the receptors is a woman between 50 and 59 years old in good health and CMV-seropositive. Both conserved end residues are part of each CDR3. The D gene is left open where the match is weak. The size entry is marked missing in some rows and otherwise reads once, few, many or a size class.

>.|14|TRBV9|TRBJ1-4|.
CASSAKGVNEKLFF
TGTGCCAGCAGCGCGAAAGGGGTTAATGAAAAACTGTTTTTT
>few|15|TRBV9|TRBJ1-1|.
CASSVGLTLNTEAFF
TGTGCCAGCAGCGTAGGGTTGACTCTCAACACTGAAGCTTTCTTT
>.|15|TRBV7-3|TRBJ2-1|.
CASSSEVAGSEEQFF
TGTGCCAGCAGCTCAGAGGTGGCGGGAAGCGAGGAGCAGTTCTTC
>.|15|TRBV7-2|TRBJ2-1|.
CASSLTGRSYNEQFF
TGTGCCAGCAGCTTAACGGGGAGATCCTACAATGAGCAGTTCTTC
>.|12|TRBV28|TRBJ1-1|.
CASSFVDSEAFF
TGTGCCAGCAGTTTTGTAGACAGTGAAGCTTTCTTT
>few|13|TRBV5-1|TRBJ2-7|.
CASSLDGAYEQYF
TGCGCCAGCAGCTTGGACGGGGCCTACGAGCAGTACTTC
>.|18|TRBV28|TRBJ2-6|TRBD1
CASSSGGQGFGGANVLTF
TGTGCCAGCAGTTCGGGGGGACAGGGATTTGGTGGGGCCAACGTCCTGACTTTC
>.|16|TRBV7-5|TRBJ1-1|.
CARSWGTGRGNTEAFF
TGTGCCAGAAGCTGGGGGACAGGGAGAGGGAACACTGAAGCTTTCTTT
>.|18|TRBV7-3|TRBJ2-3|TRBD2
CASSLRPHAGGGTDTQYF
TGTGCCAGCAGCTTAAGACCCCACGCGGGAGGGGGCACAGATACGCAGTATTTT
>.|14|TRBV2|TRBJ1-1|.
CASSEEGSDTEAFF
TGTGCCAGCAGTGAAGAGGGGTCGGACACTGAAGCTTTCTTT
>.|16|TRBV6-4|TRBJ2-3|.
CASSPLPAGSTDTQYF
TGTGCCAGCAGTCCCCTACCAGCGGGTAGCACAGATACGCAGTATTTT
>.|17|TRBV27|TRBJ2-1|.
CASSLRLPIRGYNEQFF
TGTGCCAGCAGTCTACGCCTGCCCATTCGGGGTTACAATGAGCAGTTCTTC